This T cell receptor beta chain comes out of a study of T cells in Graves' hyperthyroidism and ophthalmopathy. The investigators amplified TCR beta CDR3 regions from RNA transcripts. The HTBI set primed first-round TCR CDR3 RT-PCR. One entry per CDR3 protein, called by TCRdb with MiXCR from the multiplex PCR reads. The sample carries about 270,000 distinct CDR3 sequences, approximately 21% recorded once. The CDR3 has 17 residues. Germline V gene sequence: CDR1 DFQATT, CDR2 SNEGSKA (reference sequence). Concerning this clonotype: One end of the junction varies from germline; a read error may be responsible.

The sequenced sample consisted of blood. The chain links TRBV20-1 to TRBJ2-3; TRBD2 agrees at 7 bases. The TCR was taken from a man aged 25-45 years with Graves' ophthalmopathy. The CDR3 DNA reads as TGCAGTGCTAGAGATTGGGGAGAAGCGGGGCTCACAGATGCGCAGTATTTT. It codes for CSARDWGEAGLTDAQYF.